Shown below are 18 T cell receptor beta chains from a single sample sequenced in a study of shared clonotypes between healthy human individuals. Assay: immunoSEQ multiplex PCR; the TCRdb copy retains only in-frame clones and omits some. This sample has over 1.4 million clones, with around 95% found just once. The specimen was naive CD4+ T cells sorted from blood. Subset described: CD45RA+ positively selected. These receptors all stem from a man aged 30-40 years in good health.

This clone was picked up one time. The chain uses TRBV5-1 and TRBJ2-3, with 12 bases lining up with TRBD2. Germline assignment: CDR1 SGHRS and CDR2 YFSETQ. J gave up 2 bases and V 7 bases, and 5 bases lay outside the gene matches. The CDR3 is 15 amino acids. The CDR3 DNA sequence: TGCGCCAGCGGACGACTAGCGGGAGCCACAGATACGCAGTATTTT. This codes for CASGRLAGATDTQYF.

The chain uses TRBV7-2 and TRBJ2-3; the D call may be TRBD1 or TRBD2 (5 bases each). Germline V gives CDR1 SGHTA, CDR2 FQGNSA. Trimming removed 1 base from V and 6 bases from J, with 17 bases in between. The CDR3 has 16 amino acids. Here the CDR3 reads CASSLESRDLADTQYF. The CDR3 DNA is TGTGCCAGCAGCTTAGAGTCACGGGACCTGGCGGATACGCAGTATTTT.

The chain employs TRBV11-3 and TRBJ2-1; D call uncertain. The CDR3 contains 16 residues. Germline V lookup: CDR1 SGHNT, CDR2 YENEEA. The germline V and J ends were trimmed by 1 base and 1 base, with 11 bases remaining between them. DNA of the CDR3: TGTGCCAGCAGCTTAGCAGTGACTTTGTCCTACAATGAGCAGTTCTTC. Its translation: CASSLAVTLSYNEQFF.

This chain links TRBV11-2 with TRBJ2-7, with 7 positions matching TRBD2. J was trimmed by 3 bases and V by 2 bases; bases with no gene match: 4. Germline CDR1 SGHAT, CDR2 FQNNGV. The CDR3 spans 14 residues. The chain's CDR3 is CASSLYSGYYEQYF. CDR3 DNA: TGTGCCAGCAGCTTATATAGCGGGTACTACGAGCAGTACTTC.

The chain employs TRBV13 and TRBJ2-7, with TRBD2 identical over 9 bases. The CDR3 is 14 residues long. CDR1 PRHDT and CDR2 FYEKMQ come from the germline V gene (reference sequence). J was trimmed by 3 bases and V by 5 bases; bases with no gene match: 5. The CDR3 region is CASSPSGRSYEQYF. The DNA for the CDR3 is TGTGCCAGCAGCCCGAGCGGGAGGAGCTACGAGCAGTACTTC.

V gene TRBV18 combines with J gene TRBJ1-2; D remains unclear. The CDR3 runs 14 residues. Germline CDR1 and CDR2: KGHSH and LQKENI. The V end lost 2 bases, the J end lost 4 bases, and 11 bases lay between the germline ends. The CDR3 DNA is TGTGCCAGCTCACCAGGGTCGGACCGCTATGGCTACACCTTC. The encoded protein is CASSPGSDRYGYTF. Variable domain in full (rest from reference TRBV18 and TRBJ1-2): NAGVMQNPRHLVRRRGQEARLRCSPMKGHSHVYWYRQLPEEGLKFMVYLQKENIIDESGMPKERFSAEFPKEGPSILRIQQVVRGDSAAYFCASSPGSDRYGYTFGSGTRLTVV.

The rearrangement uses TRBV2 and TRBJ2-1, with D perhaps TRBD2 (6 bases). Germline V gives CDR1 SNHLY, CDR2 FYNNEI. V lost 4 bases to trimming and J lost 6 bases, with 13 bases between them. This CDR3 has 14 residues. CDR3 sequence: CASSAFTSSNEQFF. The CDR3 DNA is TGTGCCAGCAGTGCTTTTACTAGCAGCAATGAGCAGTTCTTC.

With regard to this clone: Other DNA sequences in the sample encode the same CDR3. This chain uses TRBV5-1 with TRBJ2-1; D gene uncertain. V was trimmed by 0 bases and J by 7 bases, leaving 8 bases between them. This CDR3 contains 13 residues. Germline V gene lookup returns CDR1 SGHRS and CDR2 YFSETQ. For the CDR3, the DNA is TGCGCCAGCAGCTTGGGGCCTTATAATGAGCAGTTCTTC. Protein: CASSLGPYNEQFF.

V gene TRBV4-1 combines with J gene TRBJ2-1; D unclear. Germline values: CDR1 MGHRA, CDR2 YSYEKL. The CDR3 has 16 amino acids. V was clipped by 2 bases and J by 5 bases, with 16 bases between them. CDR3 in amino acids: CASSQSGAPWDNEQFF. DNA for the CDR3: TGCGCCAGCAGCCAATCAGGAGCGCCATGGGACAATGAGCAGTTCTTC.

The chain is built from TRBV6-5 and TRBJ2-7; TRBD2 matches at 9 bases. Germline trimming cut 2 bases from V and 3 bases from J; bases unmatched to any gene: 2. Germline V CDR1 and CDR2: MNHEY, SVGAGI. CDR3 size: 14 residues. This CDR3 is CASSYLSGGYEQYF. The CDR3 DNA reads TGTGCCAGCAGTTACCTTAGCGGGGGCTACGAGCAGTACTTC.

The rearrangement uses TRBV29-1 and TRBJ1-3, with no clear D. Germline loops: CDR1 SQVTM, CDR2 ANQGSEA. V shed 6 bases and J shed 0 bases, with 9 bases lying between them. This CDR3 is 13 amino acids long. CDR3 DNA: TGCAGCGTCAATGATTACTCTGGAAACACCATATATTTT. It yields the protein CSVNDYSGNTIYF.

In the case of this clone: The same CDR3 is also encoded by other DNA sequences in this sample. The CDR3 DNA follows: TGCGCCAGCAGCTTGGGGTGGGGACTAGCGGTCTACGAGCAGTACTTC. Residues: CASSLGWGLAVYEQYF. This chain connects TRBV5-1 to TRBJ2-7; TRBD2 matches 11 bases. The V gene end was trimmed by 0 bases and the J gene end by 3 bases; junction bases not matched to a gene: 5. The CDR3 extends over 16 amino acids. Per germline, CDR1 SGHRS and CDR2 YFSETQ.

The chain carries TRBV11-2 and TRBJ2-7; D perhaps matches TRBD1 (6 bases). The length of the CDR3 is 12 residues. The germline gives CDR1 SGHAT, CDR2 FQNNGV. V gave up 5 bases and J gave up 3 bases, with 8 bases separating them. This chain's CDR3 is CASSEQGYEQYF. The CDR3 nucleotides read TGTGCCAGCAGCGAACAGGGCTACGAGCAGTACTTC.

The rearrangement uses TRBV7-9 and TRBJ2-7; 7 bases line up with TRBD2. Trimming took 4 bases from V and 4 from J; bases not matched to a gene: 7. This CDR3 has 14 amino acids. Germline V lookup: CDR1 SEHNR, CDR2 FQNEAQ (reference sequence). The CDR3 region has the DNA TGTGCCAGCAGCTCGGGACGGGGGGTATACGAGCAGTACTTC. Its protein product is CASSSGRGVYEQYF. Supplemented by reference TRBV7-9 and TRBJ2-7, the full variable domain reads DTGVSQNPRHKITKRGQNVTFRCDPISEHNRLYWYRQTLGQGPEFLTYFQNEAQLEKSRLLSDRFSAERPKGSFSTLEIQRTEQGDSAMYLCASSSGRGVYEQYFGPGTRLTVT.

The genes are TRBV4-2 and TRBJ1-2, with a weak D call TRBD1 (5 bases). Germline V CDR1 and CDR2: LGHNA, YNFKEQ. This CDR3 is 16 amino acids long. Trimming left V 1 base short and J 2 bases short, with 14 bases between. The CDR3 DNA reads TGTGCCAGCAGCCAAGGAGTCACGGGGGTGAACTATGGCTACACCTTC. Translating it yields CASSQGVTGVNYGYTF.

V gene TRBV27 combines with J gene TRBJ2-1, with a possible D match to TRBD1 (6 bases). Germline-derived CDR1 and CDR2 are MNHEY and SMNVEV (reference sequence). V lost 4 bases, J lost 0 bases, and 13 bases lay in between. The length of the CDR3 is 16 residues. In nucleotides, the CDR3 is TGTGCCAGCAGTTCCCGAGGACAGAGCTCCTACAATGAGCAGTTCTTC. It encodes CASSSRGQSSYNEQFF.

Comments on this clone: An end of the junction does not agree with germline; a read error may underlie this. The rearrangement links TRBV10-3 to TRBJ2-7; no reliable D call. This CDR3 is 11 amino acids long. CDR1 and CDR2 (germline): ENHRY, SYGVKD. The chain's CDR3 is CAISDRTGLNF. CDR3 coding DNA: TGTGCCATCAGTGATAGGACCGGGCTGAACTTC.

The chain employs TRBV14 and TRBJ2-7, with a possible D match to TRBD1 (6 bases). The CDR3 spans 16 residues. V lost 3 bases to trimming and J lost 0 bases, with 15 bases between them. Looked up from germline, CDR1 is SGHDN and CDR2 is FVKESK. The CDR3 loop reads CASSHATGRDSYEQYF. CDR3 DNA sequence: TGTGCCAGCAGCCACGCGACAGGAAGAGACTCCTACGAGCAGTACTTC.